The 3 T cell receptor beta chains listed next were all sequenced from one sample in a study of a mutant IDH1 vaccine in newly diagnosed glioma. The protocol was immunoSEQ multiplex PCR, while the TCRdb copy is restricted to in-frame clones and leaves out a portion. Of 70,000 to 95,000 clones in the sample, approximately 80% are singletons; the top ten hold 5% to 5.5%. Sample time point: baseline, week 1 (first vaccination visit). Treatment in this sample: pre-vaccination baseline after standard-of-care therapy. The source was PBMCs, collected from a glioma patient treated with radiotherapy, temozolomide or both. The receptors stem from a man aged 35-49 years with glioma. Some clones in this sample may be carry-over from other donors' samples.

V usage is TRBV6-1 and J usage is TRBJ1-5; the D gene is possibly TRBD1 (6 bases). Germline V gene sequence: CDR1 MNHNS, CDR2 SASEGT. This CDR3 region has 13 residues. The V end lost 10 bases, the J end lost 6 bases, and 16 bases lay between the germline ends. The CDR3 loop is CATRTEGGQPQHF. CDR3 nucleotide sequence: TGTGCCACCAGGACAGAGGGGGGTCAGCCCCAGCATTTT.

V and J are TRBV18 and TRBJ1-1; D gene unclear. The V end lost 0 bases, the J end lost 1 base, and 3 bases lay between the germline ends. Germline V lookup: CDR1 KGHSH, CDR2 LQKENI. This CDR3 region has 13 residues. The CDR3 here is CASSPPSNTEAFF. CDR3 bases: TGTGCCAGCTCACCACCGTCGAACACTGAAGCTTTCTTT.

V gene TRBV30 combines with J gene TRBJ2-7; no reliable D call. The V gene's germline CDR1 is GTSNPN and CDR2 SVGIG (reference sequence). The CDR3 has 11 residues. V lost 2 bases to trimming and J lost 2 bases, with 4 bases between them. The CDR3 DNA follows: TGTGCCTGGAGTAACACCTACGAGCAGTACTTC. It translates to CAWSNTYEQYF. Complete variable domain (other parts from reference TRBV30 and TRBJ2-7): SQTIHQWPATLVQPVGSPLSLECTVEGTSNPNLYWYRQAAGRGLQLLFYSVGIGQISSEVPQNLSASRPQDRQFILSSKKLLLSDSGFYLCAWSNTYEQYFGPGTRLTVT.